This passage covers 19 T cell receptor beta chains from one sample sequenced in a study of blood T cell repertoires in COVID-19. Repertoires were generated with immunoSEQ multiplex PCR, while TCRdb's copy carries only in-frame clones and drops some. The sample shows about 160,000 clones, over 70% of them seen only once. Sequences were obtained from PBMCs or T cells enriched from blood (not recorded which). The receptors were gathered from a woman aged 45 to 65 in a cohort exposed to, infected with or recovered from COVID-19 (not recorded which).

The gene calls are TRBV9 and TRBJ2-1, with TRBD1 matching 10 bases. Germline assignment: CDR1 SGDLS and CDR2 YYNGEE. The trim removed 0 bases at V and 4 bases at J, leaving 1 base unmatched. There are 15 residues in the CDR3. CDR3 coding DNA: TGTGCCAGCAGCGTAGGACAGGGGGCGTACAATGAGCAGTTCTTC. Translated, it gives CASSVGQGAYNEQFF.

This clone appeared a few times. This chain uses TRBV27 with TRBJ1-5; TRBD1 aligns across 8 bases. The V gene's germline CDR1 is MNHEY and CDR2 SMNVEV (reference sequence). This CDR3 is 13 amino acids long. V trimming: 8 bases; J trimming: 5 bases; junction bases outside the gene matches: 5. In DNA form, the CDR3 reads TGTGCCAGCCAGACAGGGGTGGATCAGCCCCAGCATTTT. This translates into CASQTGVDQPQHF.

This clone was seen more than once but under ten times. This rearrangement joins TRBV5-4 to TRBJ1-4, with 10 bases matching TRBD1. The CDR3 length is 16 residues. Trimming took 5 bases from V and 0 from J; bases not matched to a gene: 4. Per germline, CDR1 SGHNT and CDR2 YYREEE (reference sequence). The CDR3 DNA reads TGTGCCAGCAGTCGCGGACAGGGGGCAACTAATGAAAAACTGTTTTTT. Translation gives CASSRGQGATNEKLFF.

This rearrangement joins TRBV28 to TRBJ2-7, with TRBD1 matching 7 bases. After removal of 11 bases from V and 2 bases from J, the junction contained 9 bases not matched to a gene. This CDR3 contains 13 residues. Germline CDR1 reads MDHEN; CDR2 reads SYDVKM. The CDR3: CACLGTATYEQYF. The CDR3, as DNA: TGTGCCTGCTTGGGGACAGCGACCTACGAGCAGTACTTC.

This clone appeared a single time. The chain's CDR3 is CASSLGVEGGSEAFF. For the CDR3, the DNA is TGCGCCAGCAGCTTGGGGGTAGAAGGGGGCTCTGAAGCTTTCTTT. The chain recombines TRBV5-1 with TRBJ1-1, with 7 positions matching TRBD1. The junction had 8 bases not matched to a gene; V was cut back by 0 bases and J by 6 bases. The CDR3 has 15 residues. Germline V lookup: CDR1 SGHRS, CDR2 YFSETQ.

The V gene is TRBV5-1, the J gene TRBJ2-2, with a possible D match to TRBD1 (5 bases). From germline, CDR1 is SGHRS and CDR2 YFSETQ. The V end was cut by 2 bases, the J end by 6 bases, with 14 bases between. This CDR3 is 15 amino acids long. The CDR3 DNA sequence: TGCGCCAGCAGCTTATTAAACAGGATGGCCGGGGAGCTGTTTTTT. It is translated as CASSLLNRMAGELFF.

The gene calls are TRBV28 and TRBJ1-5; tentatively, D is TRBD1 (5 bases). The V end was cut by 4 bases, the J end by 5 bases, with 15 bases between. This CDR3 has 15 amino acids. Germline CDR1 reads MDHEN; CDR2 reads SYDVKM. CDR3 bases: TGTGCCAGCAGTTGGGGAGGGGAAAGTTATCAGCCCCAGCATTTT. Its protein is CASSWGGESYQPQHF. Drawing the rest from reference TRBV28 and TRBJ1-5, the complete variable domain is DVKVTQSSRYLVKRTGEKVFLECVQDMDHENMFWYRQDPGLGLRLIYFSYDVKMKEKGDIPEGYSVSREKKERFSLILESASTNQTSMYLCASSWGGESYQPQHFGDGTRLSIL.

V gene TRBV5-4 combines with J gene TRBJ2-3, with 11 bases lining up with TRBD2. J was trimmed by 0 bases and V by 3 bases; bases with no gene match: 6. The CDR3 length is 17 residues. Germline CDR1 is SGHNT and CDR2 is YYREEE (reference sequence). The CDR3: CASSSGLAGSSTDTQYF. In DNA, the CDR3 is TGTGCCAGCAGCTCCGGACTAGCGGGCTCTAGCACAGATACGCAGTATTTT.

The CDR3 spells CASSLPLTGGNTIYF. CDR3 DNA: TGTGCCAGCAGTTTACCCCTGACAGGGGGAAACACCATATATTTT. V gene TRBV28 combines with J gene TRBJ1-3; 7 bases map to TRBD1. The germline V gene encodes CDR1 MDHEN and CDR2 SYDVKM. The CDR3 sequence is 15 residues long. The ends lost 2 bases at V and 4 bases at J; junction bases unmatched: 5.

This chain links TRBV27 with TRBJ2-7; 13 bases are a match to TRBD2. J gave up 3 bases and V 4 bases, and 3 bases lay outside the gene matches. The V gene's germline CDR1 is MNHEY and CDR2 SMNVEV (reference sequence). There are 15 residues in the CDR3. CDR3 protein: CASSSWTSGSYEQYF. Here the CDR3 DNA reads TGTGCCAGCAGTTCCTGGACTAGCGGGAGCTACGAGCAGTACTTC.

This chain links TRBV3-1 (or the pseudogene TRBV3-2) with TRBJ1-2; unclear D gene. From germline, CDR1 is LGHDT and CDR2 YNNKEL (reference sequence). CDR3 length: 12 residues. The V end was cut by 0 bases, the J end by 6 bases, with 5 bases between. The CDR3 reads CASSQEKHGYTF. The CDR3 DNA reads TGTGCCAGCAGCCAAGAGAAGCATGGCTACACCTTC.

The V call is TRBV18, the J call TRBJ2-7; possible D gene TRBD2, 6 bases. CDR3 length equals 15 residues. Deletions cut 2 bases from V and 3 bases from J, with 14 bases between. The V gene's germline CDR1 is KGHSH and CDR2 LQKENI. The CDR3 spells CASSPITTSFYEQYF. CDR3 bases: TGTGCCAGCTCACCAATCACAACTAGCTTCTACGAGCAGTACTTC.

The rearrangement joins TRBV2 to TRBJ1-6; 8 bases are a match to TRBD1. Germline values: CDR1 SNHLY, CDR2 FYNNEI. The ends lost 7 bases at V and 8 bases at J; junction bases unmatched: 10. This CDR3 is built from 15 residues. CDR3 loop: CASNRQGFTYSPLHF. The CDR3 coding sequence is TGTGCCAGCAATAGACAGGGGTTCACTTATTCACCCCTCCACTTT.

This rearrangement joins TRBV11-2 to TRBJ2-1, with a possible D match to TRBD1 (5 bases). Germline V gene data show CDR1 as SGHAT and CDR2 as FQNNGV. This CDR3 spans 12 amino acids. Trimming took 4 bases from V and 7 from J, leaving 8 bases between them. The CDR3 protein is CASSSQGNEQFF. The CDR3 DNA follows: TGTGCCAGCAGCTCCCAGGGTAATGAGCAGTTCTTC.

This chain uses TRBV9 with TRBJ1-1, with D possibly TRBD1 on 5 matching bases. Trimming stripped 4 bases from V and 0 bases from J, with 10 bases between. The germline gives CDR1 SGDLS, CDR2 YYNGEE. This CDR3 has 14 amino acids. CDR3 nucleotides: TGTGCCAGCAGCCGACAGACCATGAACACTGAAGCTTTCTTT. Translation: CASSRQTMNTEAFF.

This clone was picked up one time. The chain employs TRBV7-2 and TRBJ2-5; 11 bases are shared with TRBD2. V gave up 4 bases and J gave up 6 bases; unmatched junction bases: 10. The CDR3 consists of 16 residues. Per the germline V gene, CDR1 is SGHTA and CDR2 is FQGNSA. In DNA form, the CDR3 reads TGTGCCAGCAGCTCAACTACTAGCGGGGGCGGGCAGACCCAGTACTTC. This sequence encodes CASSSTTSGGGQTQYF.

This clone was found a few times. The chain is built from TRBV7-8 and TRBJ2-1; 8 nucleotides agree with TRBD1. CDR1 and CDR2 from the germline V gene are SGHVS and FQNEAQ. The CDR3 has 14 amino acids. The V and J ends lost 5 bases and 1 base, in that order; junction bases with no gene match: 1. The DNA for the CDR3 is TGTGCCAGCAGCCGGGACAGGTCCTACAATGAGCAGTTCTTC. Its protein is CASSRDRSYNEQFF.

V gene TRBV7-9 combines with J gene TRBJ2-3, with D perhaps matching TRBD2 (6 bases). The CDR3 spans 17 residues. Per germline, CDR1 SEHNR and CDR2 FQNEAQ (reference sequence). Trimming removed 7 bases at V and 0 bases at J, with 20 bases between. DNA of the CDR3: TGTGCCAGCACCTCCCCCGCGGGGCGGGCTAGCACAGATACGCAGTATTTT. Residues: CASTSPAGRASTDTQYF.

DNA of the CDR3: TGTGCCACCCACAGGGGGCAGGCGAACGAGCAGTACTTC. As protein: CATHRGQANEQYF. The rearrangement links TRBV28 to TRBJ2-7; 9 nucleotides align to TRBD1. The CDR3 covers 13 residues. V lost 10 bases, J lost 5 bases, and 9 bases stayed unmatched. CDR1 is MDHEN and CDR2 is SYDVKM in the germline V gene.